The next 12 T cell receptor beta chains were all read from a single sample in a study of blood T cell repertoires in COVID-19. Using immunoSEQ multiplex PCR, the repertoire was profiled, and TCRdb retains in-frame clones only, with some absent. This repertoire shows over 110,000 clones, around 82% found once; its top ten account for 3.9%. Sequencing was done on a sample of PBMCs or T cells enriched from blood (not recorded which). The receptors come from a man between 45 and 60 years old in a cohort exposed to, infected with or recovered from COVID-19 (not recorded which).

The sample holds a few counts of this clone. V gene TRBV10-1 combines with J gene TRBJ2-7; D possibly corresponds to TRBD2 (5 bases). There are 13 residues in the CDR3. The V gene's germline CDR1 is WNHNN and CDR2 SYGVQD (reference sequence). Trimming shortened V by 0 bases and J by 6 bases, and 9 bases separated the two germline ends. As DNA, the CDR3 is TGCGCCAGCAGTGAGTCGAGGGTCGCCGAGCAGTACTTC. Translation: CASSESRVAEQYF.

The genes are TRBV18 and TRBJ2-7, with D tentatively TRBD2 (6 bases). V dropped 5 bases and J dropped 2 bases, with 10 bases sitting between them. The CDR3 is 13 residues long. CDR1 and CDR2 (germline): KGHSH, LQKENI. The CDR3 DNA is TGTGCCAGCTCATTCGGGGGTACCTACGAGCAGTACTTC. It translates to CASSFGGTYEQYF.

The J gene is TRBJ2-1, the V gene TRBV5-4, with 14 bases lining up with TRBD2. This CDR3 contains 15 residues. V shed 3 bases, J shed 9 bases, and the junction held 5 bases outside the gene matches. CDR1 SGHNT and CDR2 YYREEE come from the germline V gene (reference sequence). CDR3 region: CASSSGLAGVSEQFF. DNA for the CDR3: TGTGCCAGCAGCTCGGGACTAGCGGGAGTAAGTGAGCAGTTCTTC.

The chain recombines TRBV19 with TRBJ1-5, with D possibly TRBD1 on 6 matching bases. Trimming pared 6 bases from V and 4 bases from J, leaving 13 bases between. This CDR3 comprises 14 residues. Germline V gene lookup returns CDR1 LNHDA and CDR2 SQIVND (reference sequence). CDR3 DNA sequence: TGTGCCAGTAGCACTGGACAGAAAAATCAGCCCCAGCATTTT. Translation gives CASSTGQKNQPQHF.

The chain is built from TRBV5-1 and TRBJ1-1; no clear D. Trimming took 0 bases from V and 1 from J, leaving 13 bases between them. Germline V lookup: CDR1 SGHRS, CDR2 YFSETQ. CDR3 size: 16 residues. CDR3 nucleotides: TGCGCCAGCAGCTTGGGGGTGTCAACAGCGAACACTGAAGCTTTCTTT. Its protein product is CASSLGVSTANTEAFF.

This clone has just one count. The CDR3 region is CASSPPAPGLIRNEQFF. The CDR3 DNA reads as TGTGCCAGCAGCCCACCCGCACCGGGACTCATACGCAATGAGCAGTTCTTC. V gene TRBV7-9 combines with J gene TRBJ2-1, with D possibly being TRBD2 (6 bases). This CDR3 contains 17 residues. Germline CDR1 reads SEHNR; CDR2 reads FQNEAQ (reference sequence). V lost 5 bases and J 6 bases, leaving 23 bases between the germline ends. Using reference TRBV7-9 and TRBJ2-1 for the parts outside the CDR3, the full variable domain is DTGVSQNPRHKITKRGQNVTFRCDPISEHNRLYWYRQTLGQGPEFLTYFQNEAQLEKSRLLSDRFSAERPKGSFSTLEIQRTEQGDSAMYLCASSPPAPGLIRNEQFFGPGTRLTVL.

The V gene is TRBV7-9, the J gene TRBJ1-5; D remains unclear. The CDR3 is 13 residues long. The germline gives CDR1 SEHNR, CDR2 FQNEAQ (reference sequence). Trimming stripped 5 bases from V and 4 bases from J, with 9 bases between. Here the CDR3 reads CASSRSTNQPQHF. The CDR3 DNA follows: TGTGCCAGCAGCAGAAGTACTAATCAGCCCCAGCATTTT.

The V and J genes are TRBV28 and TRBJ1-2, with no clear D. The V gene's germline CDR1 is MDHEN and CDR2 SYDVKM. The CDR3 has 12 amino acids. Trimming stripped 6 bases from V and 5 bases from J, with 10 bases between. CDR3 DNA: TGTGCCAGCAGCCCCGGAGCGTATGGCTACACCTTC. Translated, it gives CASSPGAYGYTF.

This clone has just a few counts. V usage is TRBV3-1 (or the pseudogene TRBV3-2) and J usage is TRBJ2-7, with D uncertain. This CDR3 has 13 residues. The germline CDR1 and CDR2 sequences are LGHDT and YNNKEL (reference sequence). Trimming removed 0 bases from V and 3 bases from J, with 6 bases in between. The CDR3 loop is CASSQEDNYEQYF. CDR3 nucleotides: TGTGCCAGCAGCCAAGAAGACAACTACGAGCAGTACTTC.

The chain couples TRBV6-2 or TRBV6-3 to TRBJ2-3; a weak D match, TRBD1 (6 bases). Germline CDR1 is MNHEY and CDR2 is SVGEGT. CDR3 length equals 15 residues. Trimming cost V 2 bases and J 2 bases, with 11 bases left between them. The chain's CDR3 is CASSYGQTPTDTQYF. The CDR3 DNA reads as TGTGCCAGCAGTTACGGACAGACGCCCACAGATACGCAGTATTTT.

The chain is built from TRBV7-7 and TRBJ2-5; TRBD1 agrees at 7 bases. Germline V gene lookup returns CDR1 SSHAT and CDR2 FNYEAQ (reference sequence). CDR3 length: 14 amino acids. Germline trimming cut 5 bases from V and 4 bases from J; bases unmatched to any gene: 7. This CDR3 is CASSTGTAPETQYF. CDR3 nucleotide sequence: TGTGCCAGCAGCACTGGGACAGCCCCAGAGACCCAGTACTTC. The full variable domain, with the rest looked up from reference TRBV7-7 and TRBJ2-5, is GAGVSQSPRYKVTKRGQDVTLRCDPISSHATLYWYQQALGQGPEFLTYFNYEAQPDKSGLPSDRFSAERPEGSISTLTIQRTEQRDSAMYRCASSTGTAPETQYFGPGTRLLVL.

The rearrangement links TRBV27 to TRBJ2-7, with unresolved D. The V and J ends lost 5 bases and 3 bases respectively, with 11 bases between them. CDR1 and CDR2 from the germline V gene are MNHEY and SMNVEV (reference sequence). This CDR3 has 13 amino acids. Here the CDR3 reads CASSLTAYYEQYF. CDR3 nucleotide sequence: TGTGCCAGCAGTCTAACAGCCTACTACGAGCAGTACTTC.